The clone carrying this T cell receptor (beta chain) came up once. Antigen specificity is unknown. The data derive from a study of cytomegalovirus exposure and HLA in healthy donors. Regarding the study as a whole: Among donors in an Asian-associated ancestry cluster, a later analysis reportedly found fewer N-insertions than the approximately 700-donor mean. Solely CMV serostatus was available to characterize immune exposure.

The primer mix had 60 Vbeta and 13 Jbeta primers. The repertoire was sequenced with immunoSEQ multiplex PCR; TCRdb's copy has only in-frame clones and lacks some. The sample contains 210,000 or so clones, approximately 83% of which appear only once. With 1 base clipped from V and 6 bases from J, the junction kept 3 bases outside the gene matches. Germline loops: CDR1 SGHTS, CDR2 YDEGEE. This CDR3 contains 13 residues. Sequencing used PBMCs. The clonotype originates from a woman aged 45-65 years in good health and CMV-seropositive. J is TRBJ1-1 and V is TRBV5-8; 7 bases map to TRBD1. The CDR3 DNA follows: TGTGCCAGCAGCTTGTTAGGGACAGCTGAAGCTTTCTTT. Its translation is CASSLLGTAEAFF.